The clone carrying this TCR beta chain was seen only a few times. Germline V CDR1 and CDR2: SGDLS, YYNGEE. The ends were cut back, 2 bases at V and 7 bases at J, with 7 bases in the middle. CDR3 size: 12 residues. The data stem from a study of T cells after yellow fever vaccination. Using its own MiXCR run on the 5' RACE reads, TCRdb lists one record per CDR3 protein. There are 250,000 to 350,000 distinct CDR3 sequences in the sample; 6.8% occur only once, and around 17% lies in the top ten. This TCR came from a man aged 18-30 years who received the YFV17D yellow fever vaccine. The sequencing here drew on PBMCs, taken roughly 46 days after the first yellow fever vaccination. The chain is built from TRBV9 and TRBJ2-1, with D uncertain. CDR3 bases: TGTGCCAGCAGCGTTCTAGGGAATGAGCAGTTCTTC. This translates into CASSVLGNEQFF.